This paragraph reports one TCR beta chain. Its matching antigen is unknown. These data come from a study of molecular identifiers for immune sequencing clone quantification. Study information: For replicates, RNA isolated from roughly 21,000 or 96,000 naive CD8 cells was divided into five portions, of which four were sequenced.

Losses at the gene ends were 6 bases for V and 7 bases for J; bases not matched to a gene: 9. CDR1 MDHEN and CDR2 SYDVKM come from the germline V gene. This CDR3 contains 14 residues. Whole-study findings and limits: Naive cells had under 1% of molecules in clones above 20 RNA copies, effectors over 98%.

MiXCR, applied by TCRdb to the PCR reads, yields one record per CDR3 protein. The table records about 630,000 distinct CDR3 sequences, less than 30% of them present only once. Sequenced material: naive CD8+ T cells from blood, with Jurkat cell RNA spiked in. Sample subset: FACS-sorted CD8+CD4-CCR7+CD45RA+ naive T cells. The chain employs TRBV28 and TRBJ1-1; 9 bases align to TRBD1. This TCR was sampled from a human donor in good health. Some libraries in this study had Jurkat cell RNA spiked in. This CDR3 reads CASRTGGRMIEAFF. CDR3 nucleotides: TGTGCCAGCAGGACAGGGGGTAGGATGATTGAAGCTTTCTTT.